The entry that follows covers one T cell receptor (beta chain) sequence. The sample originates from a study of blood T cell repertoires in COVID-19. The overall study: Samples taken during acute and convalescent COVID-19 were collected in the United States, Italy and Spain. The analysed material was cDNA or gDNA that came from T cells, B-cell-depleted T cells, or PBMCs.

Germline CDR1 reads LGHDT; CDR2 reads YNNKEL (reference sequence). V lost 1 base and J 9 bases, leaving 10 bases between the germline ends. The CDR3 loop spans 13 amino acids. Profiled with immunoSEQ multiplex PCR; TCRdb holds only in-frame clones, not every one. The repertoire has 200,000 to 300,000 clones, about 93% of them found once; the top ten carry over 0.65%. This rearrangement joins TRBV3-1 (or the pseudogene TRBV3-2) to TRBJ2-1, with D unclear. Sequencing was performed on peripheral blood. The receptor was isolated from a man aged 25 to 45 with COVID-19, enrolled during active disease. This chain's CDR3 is CASSQGERSEQFF. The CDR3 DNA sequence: TGTGCCAGCAGCCAAGGCGAGAGGAGTGAGCAGTTCTTC.